Following are 2 T cell receptor delta chains from one sample sequenced in a study of gamma-delta chains in newborns, infants, children (dated by TCRdb to about 2019). TCRdb lists the instrument as Illumina MiSeq. TCRdb reran clone calling on the public reads with CATT; rows sharing one DNA sequence were then combined. This sample gives some 4,300 delta-chain clones in total; about 3% of them show up just once. The leading ten clones occupy over 9.5% of the sample. The specimen sequenced was blood. These receptors came from a child who was a newborn, infant or young child, either healthy, febrile or measles-vaccinated (not recorded which).

This clone came up a few times. It may be a read error: a sequence one base away is much more abundant. Other DNA sequences in the same sample also yield this CDR3. J is TRDJ2 and V is TRDV2; TRDD3 matches at 8 bases. Germline CDR1 GEAIGNYY, CDR2 EKD. The CDR3 has 16 amino acids. The CDR3 DNA is TGCGCCTGTGACCCTCTGGGGATACCATATACAGCACAACTCTTCTTT. This translates into CACDPLGIPYTAQLFF.

This clone is classed as medium-sized (0.01 to 0.1%). Other DNA sequences in this sample translate to the same CDR3. This chain uses TRDV2 with TRDJ2, with 7 bases lining up with TRDD3. The trim removed 0 bases at V and 5 bases at J, leaving 2 bases unmatched. This CDR3 spans 14 amino acids. Germline CDR1 reads GEAIGNYY; CDR2 reads EKD. The CDR3: CACDTWGDTAQLFF. The CDR3 DNA reads TGTGCCTGTGACACCTGGGGGGATACAGCACAACTCTTCTTT.